A single sample is the source of the 8 T cell receptor beta chains below, sequenced in a study of T-cell reconstitution after alpha-beta-depleted transplantation in children. Preparation of the TCRbeta library was carried out with unique molecular identifiers. TCRdb redid the calling of the PCR reads with MiXCR, one entry per CDR3 protein. This sample has 350,000 to 450,000 distinct CDR3 sequences, with 20% found just once. The sequenced sample was PBMCs from the stem cell graft donor, obtained from the stem cell graft. The origin of the receptors is a human donor who donated a stem cell graft to a child with acute myeloid leukemia.

This clonotype turned up a few times. The chain links TRBV15 to TRBJ2-1; unclear D gene. Germline-derived CDR1 and CDR2 are LNHNV and YYDKDF (reference sequence). The CDR3 is 14 residues long. V gave up 1 base and J gave up 5 bases, with 9 bases separating them. The CDR3 nucleotides read TGTGCCACCAGCAGAGGAGTTACCAACAATGAGCAGTTCTTC. Translation: CATSRGVTNNEQFF.

This clonotype was recorded at least ten times. The V call is TRBV4-2, the J call TRBJ2-7; the D gene is possibly TRBD1 (6 bases). Germline CDR1 and CDR2: LGHNA and YNFKEQ. The CDR3 length is 15 residues. V gave up 0 bases and J gave up 5 bases, with 14 bases separating them. CDR3 DNA sequence: TGTGCCAGCAGCCAAGAGGGGCAGGGGATAGACGAGCAGTACTTC. As protein: CASSQEGQGIDEQYF.

The chain combines TRBV27 with TRBJ2-7; 8 bases match TRBD1. The V gene end was trimmed by 5 bases and the J gene end by 3 bases; junction bases not matched to a gene: 9. Per the germline V gene, CDR1 is MNHEY and CDR2 is SMNVEV (reference sequence). The CDR3 runs to 15 residues. CDR3 in amino acids: CASSLRRQGIYEQYF. CDR3 nucleotides: TGTGCCAGCAGTCTTAGAAGACAGGGGATCTACGAGCAGTACTTC.

V is TRBV28 and J is TRBJ2-5; D is perhaps TRBD2 (5 bases). The CDR3 runs to 12 residues. Trimming pared 7 bases from V and 1 base from J, leaving 7 bases between. CDR1 MDHEN and CDR2 SYDVKM come from the germline V gene. This chain's CDR3 is CASTTSQETQYF. The DNA of the CDR3 is TGTGCCAGCACAACTAGCCAAGAGACCCAGTACTTC.

This clonotype came up a few times. The chain carries TRBV7-2 and TRBJ2-7, with 7 positions matching TRBD2. The CDR3 sequence is 15 residues long. V gave up 5 bases and J gave up 0 bases; unmatched junction bases: 7. In germline, CDR1 is SGHTA, CDR2 FQGNSA. This chain's CDR3 is CASSQTSHLSYEQYF. CDR3 coding DNA: TGTGCCAGCAGCCAGACTAGCCACCTCTCCTACGAGCAGTACTTC.

The chain uses TRBV7-9 and TRBJ1-2; D is unclear. Looked up from germline, CDR1 is SEHNR and CDR2 is FQNEAQ (reference sequence). Trimming took 5 bases from V and 7 from J, leaving 17 bases between them. CDR3 length: 14 residues. CDR3 region: CASSNWEGLGGYTF. Written as DNA, the CDR3 is TGTGCCAGCAGCAATTGGGAAGGGCTGGGTGGCTACACCTTC.

The chain recombines TRBV4-3 with TRBJ2-5; D is possibly TRBD1 (5 bases). Germline V CDR1 and CDR2: LGHNA, YSLEER. This CDR3 spans 14 amino acids. Trimming stripped 1 base from V and 5 bases from J, with 11 bases between. The CDR3 nucleotides read TGCGCCAGCAGCCAAGCCTTCGCAGGGGAGACCCAGTACTTC. Protein product: CASSQAFAGETQYF.

This chain uses TRBV5-1 with TRBJ1-4; 8 bases are shared with TRBD1. The V segment lost 3 bases and the J segment 8 bases; nucleotides outside the gene matches: 12. CDR1 SGHRS and CDR2 YFSETQ come from the germline V gene. This CDR3 is 16 amino acids long. CDR3 bases: TGCGCCAGCAGCTCAATGACAGGGGACCTCTTGGAAAAACTGTTTTTT. This codes for CASSSMTGDLLEKLFF.